The subject of this entry is one TCR beta chain. Its antigen is as yet unknown. This specimen comes from a study of CD8+ T cells in alopecia areata. Study observations and caveats: Numerous clones, expanded in lesions, remained in scalp and blood during tofacitinib. Scalp samples also yield sequences from resident alphabeta T cells of normal skin.

After isolation, RNA underwent reverse transcription to generate cDNA as the sequencing template. Clones were sequenced by immunoSEQ multiplex PCR, and TCRdb holds only the in-frame ones, with some missing. Of around 190,000 clones in the sample, approximately 57% were seen once. With V trimmed by 4 bases and J by 5 bases, 5 bases remained unmatched. This CDR3 spans 14 amino acids. CDR1 is GTSNPN, CDR2 SVGIG, per germline (reference sequence). Treatment specified: oral pan-JAK inhibitor, 5-10 mg twice daily. This specimen consisted of CD4+ T cells sorted from blood, obtained at week 24, from a patient treated with tofacitinib. V gene TRBV30 combines with J gene TRBJ2-2; 9 nucleotides match TRBD2. This TCR was recovered from a human donor with alopecia areata. The CDR3 nucleotides read TGTGCCTGGACTGTTGCGGGGGGGACCGGGGAGCTGTTTTTT. It encodes CAWTVAGGTGELFF.